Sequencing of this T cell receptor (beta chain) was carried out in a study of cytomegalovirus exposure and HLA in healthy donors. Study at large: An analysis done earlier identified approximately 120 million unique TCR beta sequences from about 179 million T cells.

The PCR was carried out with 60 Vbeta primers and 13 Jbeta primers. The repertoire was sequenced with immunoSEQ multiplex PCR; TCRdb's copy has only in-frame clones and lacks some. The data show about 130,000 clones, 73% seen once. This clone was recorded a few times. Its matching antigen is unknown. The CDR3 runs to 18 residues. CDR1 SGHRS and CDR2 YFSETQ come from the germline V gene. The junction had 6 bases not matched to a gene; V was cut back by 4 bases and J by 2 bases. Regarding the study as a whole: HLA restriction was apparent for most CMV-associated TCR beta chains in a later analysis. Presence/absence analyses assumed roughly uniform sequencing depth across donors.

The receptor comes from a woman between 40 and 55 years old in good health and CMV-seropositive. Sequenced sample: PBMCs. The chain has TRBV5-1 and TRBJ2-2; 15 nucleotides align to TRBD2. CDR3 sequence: CASSTGTSGRYNTGELFF. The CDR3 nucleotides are TGCGCCAGCAGCACCGGGACTAGCGGGAGGTACAACACCGGGGAGCTGTTTTTT.